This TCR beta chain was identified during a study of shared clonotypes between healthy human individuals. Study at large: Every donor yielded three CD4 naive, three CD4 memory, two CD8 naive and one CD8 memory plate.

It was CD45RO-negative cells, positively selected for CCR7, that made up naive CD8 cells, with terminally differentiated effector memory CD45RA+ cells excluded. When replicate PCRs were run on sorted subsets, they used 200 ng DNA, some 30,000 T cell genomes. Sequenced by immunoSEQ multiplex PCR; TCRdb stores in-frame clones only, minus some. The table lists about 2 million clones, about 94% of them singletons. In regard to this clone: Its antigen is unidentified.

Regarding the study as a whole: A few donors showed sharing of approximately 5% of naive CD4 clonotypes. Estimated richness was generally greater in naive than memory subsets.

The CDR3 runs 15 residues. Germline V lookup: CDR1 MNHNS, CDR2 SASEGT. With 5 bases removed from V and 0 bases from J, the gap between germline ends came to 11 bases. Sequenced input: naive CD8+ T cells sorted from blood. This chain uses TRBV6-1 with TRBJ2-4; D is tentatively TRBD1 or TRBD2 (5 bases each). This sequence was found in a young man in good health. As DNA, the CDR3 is TGTGCCAGCAGTCCGGGACCCTTAGCCAAAAACATTCAGTACTTC. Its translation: CASSPGPLAKNIQYF.